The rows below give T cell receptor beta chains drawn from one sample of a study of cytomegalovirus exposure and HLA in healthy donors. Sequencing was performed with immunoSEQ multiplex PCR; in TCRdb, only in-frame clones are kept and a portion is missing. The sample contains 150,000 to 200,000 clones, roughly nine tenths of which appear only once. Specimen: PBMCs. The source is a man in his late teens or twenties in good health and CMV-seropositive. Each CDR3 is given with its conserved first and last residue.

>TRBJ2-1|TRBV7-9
CASSMTGAGNNEQFF
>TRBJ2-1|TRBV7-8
CASSLARDSSYNEQFF
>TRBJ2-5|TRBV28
CASNSGSKETQYF
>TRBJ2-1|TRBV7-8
CASSLASGAGGSEQFF
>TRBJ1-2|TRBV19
CASSPGGLIYGYTF
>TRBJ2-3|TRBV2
CASSATGGIDTQYF
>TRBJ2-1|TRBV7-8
CASSLATSGTGEQFF
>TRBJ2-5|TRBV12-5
CASGLVHSTMETQYF
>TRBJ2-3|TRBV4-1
CASNHDIGGTDTQYF
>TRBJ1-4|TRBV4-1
CASSRPREKLFF
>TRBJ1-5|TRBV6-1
CASSELVHQPQHF
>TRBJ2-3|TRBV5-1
CASSLATIAGRGSTDTQYF
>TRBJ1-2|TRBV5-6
CASSLPGGYGYTF
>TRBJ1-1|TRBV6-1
CASSDRESNTEAFF
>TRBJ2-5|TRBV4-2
CASSQGASGSIQTQYF
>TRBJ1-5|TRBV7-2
CASSLVGQVKGPQHF
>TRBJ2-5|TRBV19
CASSPYSREETQYF
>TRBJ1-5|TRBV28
CASSLGGAGQPQHF
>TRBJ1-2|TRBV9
CASSDGGYGYGYTF
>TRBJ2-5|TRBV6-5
CASSYWGSGNQETQYF
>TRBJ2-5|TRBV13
CASSQQGAGETQYF
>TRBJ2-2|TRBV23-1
CASSPRGGGHHGELFF
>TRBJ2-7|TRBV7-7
CASSLARGNYEQYF
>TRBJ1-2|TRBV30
CAWSPQGVGGYTF
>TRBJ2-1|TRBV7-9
CASIGTSGDNEQFF
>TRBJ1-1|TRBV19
CASSIGSLGEAFF
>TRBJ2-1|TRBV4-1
CASSQPLAGSSYNEQFF
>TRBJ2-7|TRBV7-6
CASSFSDGDEQYF
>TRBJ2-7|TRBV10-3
CAIARSQGAMGEQYF
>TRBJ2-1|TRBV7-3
CASSLTGQGGLGQFF
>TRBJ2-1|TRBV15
CATSRERLDPNYNEQFF
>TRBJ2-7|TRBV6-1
CASSELGRVGEQYF
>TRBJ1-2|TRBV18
CASSPGTGEYYGYTF
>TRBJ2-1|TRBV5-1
CASTLGGGYNEQFF
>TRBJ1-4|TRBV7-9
CASGLGATATNEKLFF
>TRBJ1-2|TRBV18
CASSQRDSHGYTF
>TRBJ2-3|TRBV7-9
CASSLLAGSTDTQYF
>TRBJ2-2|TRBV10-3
CAITTGGAGELFF
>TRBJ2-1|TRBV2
CASSENLALEFF
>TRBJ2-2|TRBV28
CAIQKIANTGELFF
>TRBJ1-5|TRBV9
CASSVDPGPNQPQHF
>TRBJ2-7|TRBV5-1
CASSLGGRDGDEQYF